The rows below give T cell receptor beta chains drawn from one sample of a study of CD8 T cells in ankylosing spondylitis. MiXCR, applied by TCRdb to the 5' RACE reads, yields one record per CDR3 protein. The sample includes 30,000 to 45,000 distinct CDR3 sequences, 10% to 15% of them seen just once. Sequencing input: synovial fluid, either unsorted or a sorted T cell fraction (not recorded which). These TCRs come from a male donor with ankylosing spondylitis. CDR3s include the opening cysteine and the closing phenylalanine or tryptophan. D genes are given only for firm matches. Clone size, where shown, is once, few, many, or a class for clones that have expanded.

v_call,j_call,clone_size,d_call,cdr3_nt,cdr3_aa
TRBV7-3,TRBJ2-3,many,TRBD2,TGTGCCAGCAGCTCCCTCGGGGGGGCCATCGATACGCAGTATTTT,CASSSLGGAIDTQYF
TRBV28,TRBJ2-7,few,TRBD1,TGTGCCAGCAGTTTTTCCCCATGGGGACAGGGCGGCTACGAGCAGTACTTC,CASSFSPWGQGGYEQYF
TRBV5-1,TRBJ2-7,.,.,TGCGCCAGCAGCTTGCGGCCCGACACCTACGAGCAGTACTTC,CASSLRPDTYEQYF
TRBV10-3,TRBJ2-7,many,TRBD1,TGTGCCATCAGTAAGGACAGGGCCAGCTCCTACGAGCAGTACTTC,CAISKDRASSYEQYF
TRBV24-1,TRBJ1-1,few,.,TGTGCCACCAGTGATGGGCATGCGGAAGCTTTCTTT,CATSDGHAEAFF
TRBV10-3,TRBJ1-1,few,.,TGTGCCATCAGTGAGTCGAGCCAGTCAACTTTCTTT,CAISESSQSTFF
TRBV28,TRBJ2-1,many,.,TGTGCCAGCAGTTTTAGGGGCTACAATGAGCAGTTCTTC,CASSFRGYNEQFF
TRBV11-2,TRBJ2-2,many,.,TGTGCCAGCAGCTTAGGCGGTACCGGGGAGCTGTTTTTT,CASSLGGTGELFF
TRBV6-5,TRBJ2-1,.,.,TGTGCCAGCAGTTACGGACAAGCCTACAATGAGCAGTTCTTC,CASSYGQAYNEQFF
TRBV5-6,TRBJ2-1,few,TRBD2,TGTGCCAGCAGCTTGGATAGCGGGGACAATGAGCAGTTCTTC,CASSLDSGDNEQFF
TRBV20-1,TRBJ1-2,.,TRBD1,TGCAGTGCTAACTACGGACAGGGTCATGGCTACACCTTC,CSANYGQGHGYTF
TRBV7-3,TRBJ2-1,.,.,TGTGCCAGCAGCCCCCCTAAAGGGGGGAACGACGCGGAGCAGTTCTTC,CASSPPKGGNDAEQFF
TRBV20-1,TRBJ1-2,few,.,TGCAGTGCAGACCCGGGACTGACTTTCGCGGTTGGCTACACCTTC,CSADPGLTFAVGYTF
TRBV29-1,TRBJ2-2,few,.,TGCAGCGTTGAAGATCCGAAAAGTCGGGACACCGGGGAGCTGTTTTTT,CSVEDPKSRDTGELFF
TRBV5-1,TRBJ1-1,.,TRBD1,TGCGCCAGCAGCTTGGGCCCACAGGGGGCAAGAACTGAAGCTTTCTTT,CASSLGPQGARTEAFF
TRBV4-2,TRBJ2-2,many,TRBD2,TGTGCCAGCAGCGCCCCGGAGCGGGGGGGGACCGGGGAGCTGTTTTTT,CASSAPERGGTGELFF
TRBV27,TRBJ1-1,few,TRBD1,TGTGCCAGCAGTTCTGGACAGGGTATGATGGCTGAAGCTTTCTTT,CASSSGQGMMAEAFF
TRBV28,TRBJ1-1,few,.,TGTGCCAGCAGTTTTCCGAACACTGAAGCTTTCTTT,CASSFPNTEAFF
TRBV28,TRBJ1-2,.,.,TGTGCCAGCAGTTTGGGCAGGGACTATGGCTACACCTTC,CASSLGRDYGYTF
TRBV5-5,TRBJ2-6,few,.,TGTGCCAGCAACCCCTGGGCCTCTGGGGCCAACGTCCTGACTTTC,CASNPWASGANVLTF
TRBV6-2/TRBV6-3,TRBJ1-2,.,.,TGTGCCAGCAGTTACTTTGTTGTCTATGGCTACACCTTC,CASSYFVVYGYTF
TRBV4-1,TRBJ2-6,many,TRBD1,TGCGCCAGCAGCCAGCCCTCCGGGACAGAGGCCAACGTCCTGACTTTC,CASSQPSGTEANVLTF
TRBV6-1,TRBJ2-6,.,.,TGTGCCAGCAGCCGCGACATCTCTGGGGCCAACGTCCTGACTTTC,CASSRDISGANVLTF
TRBV7-9,TRBJ2-3,few,TRBD2,TGTGCCAGCAGCTCACTAGCGGGAGCGCTAGATACGCAGTATTTT,CASSSLAGALDTQYF
TRBV6-1,TRBJ2-2,.,.,TGTGCCATCAGTGATGGGGCCCAGGACACCGGGGAGCTGTTTTTT,CAISDGAQDTGELFF
TRBV12-3/TRBV12-4,TRBJ2-7,few,TRBD2,TGTGCCAGCAGCTCTCAACTAGCGGGAGTATCTGGCGAGCAGTACTTC,CASSSQLAGVSGEQYF
TRBV10-3,TRBJ2-1,many,.,TGTGCCATCAGTGAGGATCGAGTGGGGGCTCCCTACAATGAGCAGTTCTTC,CAISEDRVGAPYNEQFF
TRBV5-5,TRBJ1-1,many,.,TGTGCCAGCAGCTTAGAAGGGAACACTGAAGCTTTCTTT,CASSLEGNTEAFF
TRBV9,TRBJ1-6,few,.,TGTGCCAGCAGCGTAGGGTTGGGGTTTGGTAATTCACCCCTCCACTTT,CASSVGLGFGNSPLHF
TRBV10-3,TRBJ1-2,many,.,TGTGCCATCAGTGATAGCCGGACAGCTAACTATGGCTACACCTTC,CAISDSRTANYGYTF
TRBV5-1,TRBJ2-5,few,.,TGCGCCAGCAGCTCTTTAGCCTCCTCGACAGGACACCAAGAGACCCAGTACTTC,CASSSLASSTGHQETQYF